Shown below are 22 T cell receptor beta chains from a single sample sequenced in a study of regulatory T cells in long-lasting Graves disease (dated by TCRdb to the early 2020s). The time point tag for this specimen amounts to: newly diagnosed GD, antithyroid drugs for less than 3 months. RNA was extracted from PBMCs in TRIzol for both TCR sequencing and RNA sequencing. Library creation used multiplex PCR. This sample was sequenced with an Illumina HiSeq 4000. To build TCR beta libraries, CDR3 regions were amplified by Arm-PCR using iRepertoire HTBI primers. The public reads were run again by TCRdb, first through fastp at Q25 and then through MiXCR, and only productive beta chains were kept. One record per CDR3 amino acid sequence lists the most common genes and DNA. The sample yields approximately 400,000 distinct CDR3 sequences; about 15% were counted once. Under 9% of the sample goes to the ten largest clones.

These sequences were also reported in another study, on T cells in Graves' hyperthyroidism and ophthalmopathy.

Here the sequenced sample was peripheral blood mononuclear cells (PBMCs), taken at new diagnosis, from a patient treated with antithyroid drugs. The source is a woman aged 40 to 49 with Graves disease. Donor details come from another sample of the same person, matched by shared clones.

Details on this clonotype: The junction departs from germline at one end; a sequencing error may be responsible. This chain links TRBV6-1 with TRBJ2-1; TRBD2 aligns across 7 bases. The V gene's germline CDR1 is MNHNS and CDR2 SASEGT. The CDR3 covers 15 residues. CDR3 nucleotides: TGTGCCTGCAGCGAGGAGTGGGAGGGCGAGAATGAGCAGTTCTTC. It yields the protein CACSEEWEGENEQFF.

The chain has TRBV11-1 and TRBJ2-1; 7 bases match TRBD1. This CDR3 is built from 15 residues. V was clipped by 6 bases and J by 0 bases; unmatched bases: 5. The V gene's germline CDR1 is SGHAT and CDR2 FQDESV (reference sequence). The CDR3 coding sequence is TGTGCCAGCAGATCACAGGGGCTCTCCTACAATGAGCAGTTCTTC. This sequence encodes CASRSQGLSYNEQFF.

V is TRBV27 and J is TRBJ2-2, with 9 bases lining up with TRBD1. The CDR3 spans 16 residues. The V and J ends lost 1 base and 6 bases, in that order; junction bases with no gene match: 6. The V gene's germline CDR1 is MNHEY and CDR2 SMNVEV (reference sequence). Written as DNA, the CDR3 is TGTGCCAGCAGTTTATTCTGGGGGACAGGGCCCGGGGAGCTGTTTTTT. Translation: CASSLFWGTGPGELFF.

This clonotype turned up a few times. The rearrangement links TRBV20-1 to TRBJ1-6; no clear D. V gave up 6 bases and J gave up 2 bases, with 8 bases separating them. CDR3 length equals 13 residues. Germline CDR1 is DFQATT and CDR2 is SNEGSKA (reference sequence). The CDR3 nucleotides read TGCAGTGCGGGCAGTCCCTATAATTCACCCCTCCACTTT. Translated: CSAGSPYNSPLHF.

This chain joins TRBV28 and TRBJ1-5; D is uncertain. CDR1 and CDR2 from the germline V gene are MDHEN and SYDVKM. Trimming took 7 bases from V and 2 from J, leaving 15 bases between them. The length of the CDR3 is 15 residues. The CDR3 sequence is CASTLGGNRNQPQHF. CDR3 coding DNA: TGTGCCAGCACACTCGGAGGAAATCGCAATCAGCCCCAGCATTTT. The full variable domain, with the rest looked up from reference TRBV28 and TRBJ1-5, is DVKVTQSSRYLVKRTGEKVFLECVQDMDHENMFWYRQDPGLGLRLIYFSYDVKMKEKGDIPEGYSVSREKKERFSLILESASTNQTSMYLCASTLGGNRNQPQHFGDGTRLSIL.

This clonotype appeared many times. The chain couples TRBV10-3 to TRBJ1-2, with TRBD1 as a possible D gene (6 bases). Deletions cut 6 bases from V and 2 bases from J, with 16 bases between. CDR3 size: 15 residues. The germline V gene encodes CDR1 ENHRY and CDR2 SYGVKD. The CDR3 sequence: CAISGTKDSNYGYTF. In DNA form, the CDR3 reads TGTGCCATCAGCGGGACGAAGGACAGCAACTATGGCTACACCTTC.

This clonotype was counted between two and nine times. The rearrangement joins TRBV12-3 or TRBV12-4 to TRBJ2-3; 9 nucleotides agree with TRBD2. The junction had 9 bases not matched to a gene; V was cut back by 2 bases and J by 6 bases. The CDR3 has 16 amino acids. As DNA, the CDR3 is TGTGCCAGCAGTTTAAGGGCGGGAGGGCCAATTGATACGCAGTATTTT. It encodes CASSLRAGGPIDTQYF.

Many counts were recorded for this clonotype. The chain recombines TRBV5-1 with TRBJ2-7; D gene uncertain. The CDR3 totals 15 residues. CDR1 SGHRS and CDR2 YFSETQ come from the germline V gene. The V gene lost 1 base and the J gene lost 5 bases, with 16 bases spanning the gap. CDR3 residues: CASSLNGPPGDEQYF. The CDR3 nucleotides are TGCGCCAGCAGCTTGAACGGCCCGCCCGGCGACGAGCAGTACTTC.

This clonotype was seen only a few times. The chain joins TRBV29-1 to TRBJ2-2; D is possibly TRBD2 (5 bases). Trimming removed 1 base at V and 7 bases at J, with 22 bases between. In germline, CDR1 is SQVTM, CDR2 ANQGSEA. This CDR3 contains 17 residues. The CDR3 bases are TGCAGCGTTGAAGCCCCCCCCGAGACATACGGAGGCGGGGAGCTGTTTTTT. It translates to CSVEAPPETYGGGELFF.

V is TRBV5-1 and J is TRBJ1-1; the D is unclear. Per germline, CDR1 SGHRS and CDR2 YFSETQ. Trimming took 4 bases from V and 1 from J, leaving 11 bases between them. The CDR3 loop spans 14 amino acids. The CDR3 loop reads CASSREAENTEAFF. The CDR3 nucleotides read TGCGCCAGCAGCCGCGAAGCCGAGAACACTGAAGCTTTCTTT.

This clonotype was counted at least ten times. This rearrangement joins TRBV6-1 to TRBJ2-7; 13 positions match TRBD2. The CDR3 contains 15 residues. With 6 bases clipped from V and 5 bases from J, the junction kept 7 bases outside the gene matches. Germline CDR1 is MNHNS and CDR2 is SASEGT. In nucleotides, the CDR3 is TGTGCCAGCAGGTGGACTAGCGGGAGAGGAAACGAGCAGTACTTC. As protein: CASRWTSGRGNEQYF.

The chain couples TRBV28 to TRBJ2-4; TRBD1 matches at 10 bases. The CDR3 sequence is 16 residues long. Trimming at V came to 3 bases and at J to 8 bases, leaving 10 bases not matched to a gene. The germline V gene encodes CDR1 MDHEN and CDR2 SYDVKM. The CDR3 sequence: CASSFLADRGRDIQYF. CDR3 in DNA: TGTGCCAGCAGTTTTTTGGCGGACAGGGGGAGAGACATTCAGTACTTC.

This clonotype appeared a few times. The rearrangement links TRBV12-3 or TRBV12-4 to TRBJ2-1, with D perhaps assigned TRBD1 or TRBD2 (7 bases each). With 3 bases removed from V and 2 bases from J, the gap between germline ends came to 14 bases. The CDR3 runs 16 residues. The CDR3 loop reads CASSLGQGGTYNEQFF. The CDR3 nucleotides read TGTGCCAGCAGTTTGGGGCAGGGGGGGACCTACAATGAGCAGTTCTTC.

There are a few counts of this clonotype. The chain has TRBV12-3 or TRBV12-4 and TRBJ2-1, with a possible D match to TRBD2 (5 bases). The V gene lost 3 bases and the J gene lost 3 bases, with 18 bases spanning the gap. This CDR3 comprises 17 residues. CDR3 in DNA: TGTGCCAGCAGTTTTCCGGGGAAGGCTCCGAACTACAATGAGCAGTTCTTC. Protein: CASSFPGKAPNYNEQFF.

Comments on this clonotype: This may be a read error, as it is one base from a much larger clone. J is TRBJ2-1 and V is TRBV28, with 10 bases identical to TRBD2. V trimming: 7 bases; J trimming: 4 bases; junction bases outside the gene matches: 13. The CDR3 runs to 17 residues. Germline V gene lookup returns CDR1 MDHEN and CDR2 SYDVKM. As DNA, the CDR3 is TGTGCCAGCAATTCCACCTGGACTAGCGGTTCGTACAATGAGCAGTTCTTC. This translates into CASNSTWTSGSYNEQFF.

This clonotype came up many times. The chain couples TRBV11-2 to TRBJ2-1, with D perhaps matching TRBD2 (6 bases). Germline V CDR1 and CDR2: SGHAT, FQNNGV. The CDR3 contains 14 residues. V was pared by 5 bases and J by 6 bases, with 14 bases between. CDR3 nucleotide sequence: TGTGCCAGCAGCCCCAGACTAGGGAGCAATGAGCAGTTCTTC. Its protein is CASSPRLGSNEQFF.

The chain recombines TRBV5-1 with TRBJ1-1, with 9 nucleotides matching TRBD1. Germline assignment: CDR1 SGHRS and CDR2 YFSETQ. After removal of 0 bases from V and 4 bases from J, the junction contained 7 bases not matched to a gene. This CDR3 spans 16 amino acids. DNA for the CDR3: TGCGCCAGCAGCTTGGGGACCGGGACAGGGAGCACTGAAGCTTTCTTT. This gives the protein CASSLGTGTGSTEAFF.

The V gene is TRBV9, the J gene TRBJ2-3; D may be TRBD2 (6 bases). Germline loops: CDR1 SGDLS, CDR2 YYNGEE. V lost 0 bases, J lost 0 bases, and 8 bases lay in between. The CDR3 covers 15 residues. The CDR3 sequence: CASSVAGTSTDTQYF. In DNA form, the CDR3 reads TGTGCCAGCAGCGTAGCTGGGACTAGCACAGATACGCAGTATTTT. Using reference TRBV9 and TRBJ2-3 for the parts outside the CDR3, the full variable domain is DSGVTQTPKHLITATGQRVTLRCSPRSGDLSVYWYQQSLDQGLQFLIQYYNGEERAKGNILERFSAQQFPDLHSELNLSSLELGDSALYFCASSVAGTSTDTQYFGPGTRLTVL.

This clonotype was picked up many times. The rearrangement links TRBV20-1 to TRBJ2-1, with TRBD2 matching 12 bases. The CDR3 extends over 16 amino acids. The V gene end was trimmed by 2 bases and the J gene end by 9 bases; junction bases not matched to a gene: 11. Per the germline V gene, CDR1 is DFQATT and CDR2 is SNEGSKA (reference sequence). CDR3 coding DNA: TGCAGTGCTAGACCAGCTAGCGGGAGGGCCTCCGGTGAGCAGTTCTTC. This codes for CSARPASGRASGEQFF.

This clonotype was seen many times. The CDR3 region has the DNA TGTGCCAGCAGTGAACTTAGCGGAGTCTACGAGCAGTACTTC. Translation: CASSELSGVYEQYF. The chain has TRBV6-1 and TRBJ2-7, with D possibly being TRBD2 (6 bases). Germline V gene data show CDR1 as MNHNS and CDR2 as SASEGT. Trimming pared 2 bases from V and 3 bases from J, leaving 11 bases between. This CDR3 region has 14 residues.

This clonotype was detected only a few times. The V and J genes are TRBV10-3 and TRBJ2-2, with a tentative D call TRBD1 (6 bases). Trimming cost V 3 bases and J 5 bases, with 13 bases left between them. This CDR3 is 15 amino acids long. Looked up from germline, CDR1 is ENHRY and CDR2 is SYGVKD. The CDR3 region is CAISEGTGRTGELFF. CDR3 DNA: TGTGCCATCAGTGAAGGCACAGGGCGAACCGGGGAGCTGTTTTTT.

The chain employs TRBV3-1 and TRBJ1-1; 7 bases agree with TRBD1. With 4 bases clipped from V and 1 base from J, the junction kept 6 bases outside the gene matches. Germline V gene sequence: CDR1 LGHDT, CDR2 YNNKEL (reference sequence). The CDR3 totals 15 residues. The CDR3 is CASSPTGVWNTEAFF. The DNA for the CDR3 is TGTGCCAGCAGCCCCACAGGGGTGTGGAACACTGAAGCTTTCTTT.